This T cell receptor beta chain originates from a study of T cell responses to AZD1222 COVID-19 vaccine. Whole-study context: Both about-4-week and about-12-week second-dose recipients were combined.

V was cut by 7 bases and J by 8 bases, with 20 bases left in between. The CDR3 covers 14 residues. Germline V CDR1 and CDR2: MDHEN, SYDVKM. Concerning this clone itself: Its antigen is undetermined.

Study-wide results and limits: Seropositive AZD1222 recipients at baseline numbered only six or seven. Possibly, clonal diversity was underestimated; donors were largely white British and included more females.

Clones were sequenced by immunoSEQ multiplex PCR, and TCRdb holds only the in-frame ones, with some missing. Among tens of thousands of clones, 86% were seen once, and the ten largest hold 2% to 2.5%. Sequences were derived from peripheral blood, sampled on day 0 of AZD1222 vaccination. This clonotype originated in an adult in good health. This chain joins TRBV28 and TRBJ1-2; a possible D gene is TRBD1 (6 bases). The DNA of the CDR3 is TGTGCCAGCACCGAAAGGGGGATAGGGGTCGGCTACACCTTC. Its protein product is CASTERGIGVGYTF.